Sequencing of this TCR beta chain was carried out in a study of beta chain features in type 1 diabetes (dated by TCRdb to 2016 to 2019). Turning to the overall study: No differences in mean age, gender distribution, total cell number or subset yield were found between patients and healthy donors. A total of 100 million to 140 million sorted cells were examined across all samples, and the number of cells per subset was strongly correlated with RNA yield. The study compared TCRB repertoires of sorted circulating CD4+ T cell subsets between recently diagnosed type 1 diabetes patients and matched healthy donors. Naive and central memory subsets were obtained from all 28 donors, but regulatory and stem cell-like memory subsets were isolated from only 8 patients and roughly 8 healthy donors. On the study overall, not on this receptor specifically: Because the HLA sub-analyses included only small numbers of individuals, any influence of HLA type on TCRB rearrangement was left unresolved. Shorter templates might have been favored by PCR, but patient and control samples were amplified and corrected together, so both groups would have been affected equally by any skew. At VDJ recombination sites, type 1 diabetes patients had fewer insertions and more deleted nucleotides, which implies abnormalities in thymic rearrangement. A moderate but significant shortening of TCRB CDR3 length was observed in type 1 diabetes patients in all four CD4+ subsets. Because cDNA rather than genomic DNA was sequenced, highly expressing activated cells could have been over-represented, although no difference in activation and CD3 levels was found between groups. Naive, central memory and regulatory TCRB repertoires appeared to be more alike among patients than among healthy donors.

For this clone: It has no known antigen specificity. No much larger clone is present one base from it, and per-base qualities are unavailable.

The entire amount of isolated RNA was reverse transcribed using the High Capacity cDNA Reverse Transcription Kit, so the sequenced TCRB transcripts were expressed ones. Deep immunoSEQ sequencing was applied to naive, central memory and regulatory T cell samples, giving an average of roughly 3.6 million total reads per sample. After sorted cells were lysed in RLT buffer, RNA was extracted with DNase-treated RNeasy Micro or Mini kits, with the choice depending on cell number. To prevent cross-contamination, every cell subset was processed on its own, while patient and healthy donor samples were processed together. Using the immunoSEQ multiplex PCR, TCRB sequences were amplified from cDNA into 87-bp fragments spanning the CDR3 region. The amplicons were sequenced using the Illumina HiSeq platform. The paper's processing steps were these. Synthetic template baselines were used to correct PCR bias computationally, reads within Hamming distance 2 were collapsed, and singletons that could not be merged were discarded. By aligning reads against IMGT, V, D and J genes, CDR3 length, and insertions or deletions at six rearrangement sites were assigned. Within each subset, clonotype counts were normalized to sorted cell number, after which true diversity and Gini coefficients were computed with the tcR R package. The overlap coefficient, calculated on TCRB nucleotide sequences, was used to measure repertoire sharing. As a proxy for the pre-selection repertoire, out-of-frame TCRB sequences from naive cells were analyzed. TCRdb carries this immuneACCESS record with in-frame sequences only. Its versions omit some clonotypes, under half of them owing to an unresolved V gene in the studies checked, with the rest unexplained. The V and J calls and clone size were taken over from that table, and D and trimming were inferred from the DNA. The sample table holds about 250,000 clones, of which over 12% were seen once. The ten largest clones capture roughly 0.024% of the sample.

Each donor gave one peripheral blood draw, roughly 120 mL on average, collected into heparinised tubes. A BD FACSAria II and a panel including CD45RO, CCR7, CD25, CD127, CD95 and CD27 were used to sort naive, central memory, regulatory and stem cell-like memory CD4+ T cells. A purity above 95% was achieved for all sorted populations. PBMCs were separated immediately by Lymphoprep density gradient centrifugation and were stained directly, without being cultured. So that batch effects would be minimized, each experiment stained and sorted samples in pairs, pairing one healthy donor with one patient. The V end gives up 0 bases and the J end 8 bases, leaving 1 base in the junction not matched to a gene. The CDR3 goes from the cysteine to the phenylalanine over 15 residues. CDR3 DNA is the only sequence kept; it has 45 bases, read in frame from the first base. CDR1 and CDR2 are read off the germline V gene as MGHRA and YSYEKL.

Sequenced input: naive CD4+ T cells from blood. The cell subset or site label corresponds to: true naive CD4+ T cells. This TCR was recovered from a woman in her 40s in good health. This sequence uses TRBV4-1 and TRBJ1-4; 12 bases in the junction line up with TRBD1. DNA sequence: TGCGCCAGCAGCCAAGAGGGGACAGGGGGCGAAAAACTGTTTTTT. This is translated as CASSQEGTGGEKLFF.